The 28 T cell receptor beta chains in this list originate from one sample, sequenced in a study of T cells after yellow fever vaccination. TCRdb ran MiXCR on the 5' RACE reads and lists one entry per CDR3 protein. Among more than 300,000 distinct CDR3 sequences listed, around 6.8% were seen once. Sequenced here: PBMCs, sampled about 49 days after the first yellow fever vaccination. The receptors shown here come from a man between 18 and 29 years old who received the YFV17D yellow fever vaccine.

The CDR3 DNA sequence: TGTGCCAGCAGCTTAGAGAGGGAAAACATTCAGTACTTC. Translation gives CASSLERENIQYF. This chain uses TRBV11-2 with TRBJ2-4, with D maybe TRBD2 (5 bases). Trimming removed 0 bases from V and 5 bases from J, with 5 bases in between. Germline CDR1 SGHAT, CDR2 FQNNGV. The CDR3 loop spans 13 amino acids.

This clonotype has a handful of counts. The chain links TRBV7-2 to TRBJ2-7, with 11 bases aligning to TRBD2. Germline V gene lookup returns CDR1 SGHTA and CDR2 FQGNSA. This CDR3 comprises 15 residues. V trimming: 5 bases; J trimming: 3 bases; junction bases outside the gene matches: 6. The DNA of the CDR3 is TGTGCCAGCAGCCCAGTAGCGGGGGGGCTCTACGAGCAGTACTTC. Its translation is CASSPVAGGLYEQYF.

The sample holds a few counts of this clonotype. CDR3 nucleotides: TGTGCCAGCAGCGTAGACTGGGGCCTCTATGGCTACACCTTC. Translated: CASSVDWGLYGYTF. The V call is TRBV9, the J call TRBJ1-2; tentatively, D is TRBD1 (5 bases). The germline V and J ends were trimmed by 0 bases and 4 bases, with 10 bases remaining between them. There are 14 residues in the CDR3. CDR1 is SGDLS, CDR2 YYNGEE, per germline.

The V call is TRBV6-2 or TRBV6-3, the J call TRBJ2-3, with 9 bases that match TRBD2. After removal of 7 bases from V and 2 bases from J, the junction contained 7 bases not matched to a gene. This CDR3 is 15 amino acids long. The germline V gene has CDR1 MNHEY and CDR2 SVGEGT. The CDR3 nucleotides read TGTGCCAGCAAGCGGGGGGCCCCCATCACAGATACGCAGTATTTT. Translation: CASKRGAPITDTQYF.

The chain uses TRBV20-1 and TRBJ2-1; D assignment may be TRBD1 or TRBD2 (6 bases each). Trimming pared 0 bases from V and 5 bases from J, leaving 14 bases between. CDR3 length equals 15 residues. Germline assignment: CDR1 DFQATT and CDR2 SNEGSKA (reference sequence). The CDR3 coding sequence is TGCAGTGCTAGAGATTACAGGGCGGGAAACAATGAGCAGTTCTTC. Protein sequence: CSARDYRAGNNEQFF.

The CDR3 loop is CASSYSWDNNQPQHF. CDR3 in DNA: TGTGCCAGCAGTTACTCGTGGGACAACAATCAGCCCCAGCATTTT. J is TRBJ1-5 and V is TRBV6-5; D is perhaps TRBD1 (6 bases). Germline loops: CDR1 MNHEY, CDR2 SVGAGI. The V end was cut by 0 bases, the J end by 3 bases, with 9 bases between. This CDR3 region has 15 residues.

This clonotype was seen repeatedly, ten times or more. V usage is TRBV29-1 and J usage is TRBJ1-1, with D unresolved. The germline CDR1 and CDR2 sequences are SQVTM and ANQGSEA. The CDR3 covers 10 residues. V was cut by 4 bases and J by 4 bases, with 4 bases left in between. Here the CDR3 DNA reads TGCAGCGTTGTGGGCACTGAAGCTTTCTTT. This codes for CSVVGTEAFF.

Ten or more counts support this clonotype. The chain joins TRBV5-1 to TRBJ2-1; 11 nucleotides align to TRBD1. This CDR3 is 14 amino acids long. V lost 4 bases to trimming and J lost 6 bases; unmatched junction nucleotides: 3. Looked up from germline, CDR1 is SGHRS and CDR2 is YFSETQ. CDR3 in DNA: TGCGCCAGCAGCATTGGGACAGGGGGCAATGAGCAGTTCTTC. As protein: CASSIGTGGNEQFF.

The rearrangement joins TRBV27 to TRBJ2-5; weak D call: TRBD2 (5 bases). The germline gives CDR1 MNHEY, CDR2 SMNVEV (reference sequence). With 3 bases removed from V and 6 bases from J, the gap between germline ends came to 11 bases. The CDR3 is 13 residues long. The CDR3 loop is CASSFPGGKTQYF. Written as DNA, the CDR3 is TGTGCCAGCAGTTTCCCCGGAGGAAAGACCCAGTACTTC.

The DNA for the CDR3 is TGCAGCGTTGACCAGGGATTTAATGAAAAACTGTTTTTT. Translating it yields CSVDQGFNEKLFF. The chain recombines TRBV29-1 with TRBJ1-4, with D maybe TRBD1 (5 bases). Germline V gene lookup returns CDR1 SQVTM and CDR2 ANQGSEA. The CDR3 runs 13 residues. V lost 3 bases and J lost 4, with 9 bases in between.

This clonotype was detected ten times or more. V usage is TRBV5-5 and J usage is TRBJ2-3; tentatively, D is TRBD1 or TRBD2 (5 bases each). The CDR3 is 14 amino acids. Germline CDR1 and CDR2: SGHKS and YYEKEE (reference sequence). Trimming took 0 bases from V and 4 from J, leaving 9 bases between them. In DNA form, the CDR3 reads TGTGCCAGCAGCTTGGGAAGGGGAGCAGATACGCAGTATTTT. Amino acid sequence: CASSLGRGADTQYF.

In its sample, this clonotype was seen many times. The rearrangement joins TRBV5-1 to TRBJ2-5; 7 bases are shared with TRBD2. With 3 bases clipped from V and 5 bases from J, the junction kept 7 bases outside the gene matches. The CDR3 has 14 amino acids. Per the germline V gene, CDR1 is SGHRS and CDR2 is YFSETQ. As DNA, the CDR3 is TGCGCCAGCAGCTCCGGGACTATGGGGGAGACCCAGTACTTC. Amino acids: CASSSGTMGETQYF.

In this sample, this clonotype turned up a few times. In nucleotides, the CDR3 is TGTGCCAGCAGCCGATCTCGGACAGGGCCGGACTATGGCTACACCTTC. Its translation is CASSRSRTGPDYGYTF. The V gene is TRBV12-3 or TRBV12-4, the J gene TRBJ1-2, with 8 positions matching TRBD1. There are 16 residues in the CDR3. The V segment lost 6 bases and the J segment 3 bases; nucleotides outside the gene matches: 12.

The V call is TRBV20-1, the J call TRBJ2-3, with TRBD2 matching 8 bases. Germline lookup yields CDR1 DFQATT and CDR2 SNEGSKA (reference sequence). The CDR3 is 16 residues long. After removal of 0 bases from V and 0 bases from J, the junction contained 5 bases not matched to a gene. This CDR3 reads CSARDFLAGSTDTQYF. DNA of the CDR3: TGCAGTGCTAGAGATTTTTTAGCGGGGAGCACAGATACGCAGTATTTT.

In its sample, this clonotype was seen many times. This chain connects TRBV27 to TRBJ2-7; TRBD1 is a possible D gene (6 bases). The CDR3 contains 14 residues. Trimming removed 4 bases at V and 5 bases at J, with 15 bases between. The germline V gene encodes CDR1 MNHEY and CDR2 SMNVEV (reference sequence). CDR3 sequence reads: CASSSGFRGHEQYF. In nucleotides, the CDR3 is TGTGCCAGCAGTTCAGGGTTCAGGGGCCACGAGCAGTACTTC.

DNA of the CDR3: TGTGCCAGCAGCTTAGCCAGGGTGACAGATACGCAGTATTTT. Protein sequence: CASSLARVTDTQYF. The rearrangement joins TRBV7-9 to TRBJ2-3; D perhaps matches TRBD1 (5 bases). The CDR3 is made up of 14 amino acids. Germline V CDR1 and CDR2: SEHNR, FQNEAQ (reference sequence). V was pared by 0 bases and J by 3 bases, with 7 bases between. Using reference TRBV7-9 and TRBJ2-3 for the parts outside the CDR3, the full variable domain is DTGVSQNPRHKITKRGQNVTFRCDPISEHNRLYWYRQTLGQGPEFLTYFQNEAQLEKSRLLSDRFSAERPKGSFSTLEIQRTEQGDSAMYLCASSLARVTDTQYFGPGTRLTVL.

J is TRBJ2-3 and V is TRBV2, with D possibly matching TRBD1 (5 bases). V lost 8 bases and J 4 bases, leaving 16 bases between the germline ends. The germline V gene encodes CDR1 SNHLY and CDR2 FYNNEI. The CDR3 has 14 residues. DNA for the CDR3: TGTGCCAGCTGCAGTCGCAGGGTCCCAGATACGCAGTATTTT. It specifies CASCSRRVPDTQYF.

This clonotype turned up a few times. The chain recombines TRBV15 with TRBJ1-5; a possible D gene is TRBD1 (6 bases). CDR3 length equals 18 residues. With 2 bases removed from V and 2 bases from J, the gap between germline ends came to 19 bases. Germline assignment: CDR1 LNHNV and CDR2 YYDKDF (reference sequence). CDR3 DNA sequence: TGTGCCACCAGCAGACCCAGATTCACAGGGCAACGCAATCAGCCCCAGCATTTT. It translates to CATSRPRFTGQRNQPQHF.

This chain uses TRBV5-6 with TRBJ1-1; D call uncertain. This CDR3 comprises 15 residues. The V gene's germline CDR1 is SGHDT and CDR2 YYEEEE. V dropped 4 bases and J dropped 0 bases, with 13 bases sitting between them. The CDR3 reads CASSTGLSMNTEAFF. The CDR3 DNA is TGTGCCAGCAGCACCGGGTTATCCATGAACACTGAAGCTTTCTTT.

This clonotype has only a few counts. This rearrangement joins TRBV7-8 to TRBJ2-1, with D perhaps TRBD2 (5 bases). This CDR3 is 15 amino acids long. V lost 1 base to trimming and J lost 6 bases, with 13 bases between them. Germline CDR1 reads SGHVS; CDR2 reads FQNEAQ. In DNA, the CDR3 is TGTGCCAGCAGCTTAGTTCTTCGGGGTGGCAATGAGCAGTTCTTC. Amino acids: CASSLVLRGGNEQFF.

This clonotype was seen at least ten times. The chain recombines TRBV20-1 with TRBJ2-5; TRBD1 is a possible D gene (5 bases). The CDR3 is made up of 13 amino acids. Deletions cut 1 base from V and 2 bases from J, with 8 bases between. Germline-derived CDR1 and CDR2 are DFQATT and SNEGSKA (reference sequence). The CDR3 region has the DNA TGCAGTGCTAGAGGGGGCGCTCAAGAGACCCAGTACTTC. It is translated as CSARGGAQETQYF.

With respect to this clonotype: One end of the junction does not line up with germline, which may come from a read error. V gene TRBV20-1 combines with J gene TRBJ1-1; D gene uncertain. The V gene's germline CDR1 is DFQATT and CDR2 SNEGSKA (reference sequence). This CDR3 has 15 amino acids. In DNA form, the CDR3 reads TGCTGTGCTAGAGATCTCCGTACAGCGAACACTGAAGCTTTCTTT. This gives the protein CCARDLRTANTEAFF.

CDR3 residues: CASSFEAGPFSAGELFF. The CDR3 DNA reads as TGTGCCAGCAGCTTTGAGGCAGGGCCTTTCAGTGCCGGGGAGCTGTTTTTT. This chain links TRBV5-4 with TRBJ2-2, with TRBD1 as a possible D gene (5 bases). V lost 2 bases, J lost 6 bases, and 20 bases lay in between. CDR3 size: 17 residues. Germline V gives CDR1 SGHNT, CDR2 YYREEE (reference sequence).

The chain employs TRBV7-3 and TRBJ2-1, with D maybe TRBD2 (7 bases). V lost 5 bases and J 4 bases, leaving 21 bases between the germline ends. In germline, CDR1 is SGHTA, CDR2 FQGTGA. This CDR3 comprises 17 residues. CDR3 DNA sequence: TGTGCCAGCAGCCTTAATTCGGGGGGCGGGAAGTACAATGAGCAGTTCTTC. It codes for CASSLNSGGGKYNEQFF.

This clonotype has just a few counts. This chain connects TRBV2 to TRBJ1-1; D gene ambiguous. The CDR3 length is 13 residues. Germline lookup yields CDR1 SNHLY and CDR2 FYNNEI. Trimming removed 7 bases at V and 0 bases at J, with 9 bases between. The DNA for the CDR3 is TGTGCCAGCAAAGAGACTCTGAACACTGAAGCTTTCTTT. Encoded protein: CASKETLNTEAFF.

The chain links TRBV6-5 to TRBJ2-3; no definite D call. V was cut by 4 bases and J by 2 bases, with 10 bases left in between. This CDR3 is built from 14 residues. CDR1 is MNHEY, CDR2 SVGAGI, per germline. The CDR3 spells CASSLASPTDTQYF. In nucleotides, the CDR3 is TGTGCCAGCAGTTTGGCCTCTCCCACAGATACGCAGTATTTT.

This clonotype has only a few counts. The V and J genes are TRBV5-4 and TRBJ2-3; TRBD1 matches at 7 bases. Trimming cost V 4 bases and J 2 bases; bases outside gene matches: 10. Germline V lookup: CDR1 SGHNT, CDR2 YYREEE (reference sequence). The CDR3 runs 16 residues. The CDR3 coding sequence is TGTGCCAGCAGCCCCCGGCGGAAGGGGGCCACAGATACGCAGTATTTT. This codes for CASSPRRKGATDTQYF.

In its sample, this clonotype was seen a few times. This sequence joins TRBV12-3 or TRBV12-4 and TRBJ1-5, with 9 nucleotides matching TRBD1. The V and J ends lost 5 bases and 3 bases, in that order; junction bases with no gene match: 2. CDR3 length: 14 residues. DNA of the CDR3: TGTGCCAGCAGTCGGACAGGGGACAATCAGCCCCAGCATTTT. It codes for CASSRTGDNQPQHF.